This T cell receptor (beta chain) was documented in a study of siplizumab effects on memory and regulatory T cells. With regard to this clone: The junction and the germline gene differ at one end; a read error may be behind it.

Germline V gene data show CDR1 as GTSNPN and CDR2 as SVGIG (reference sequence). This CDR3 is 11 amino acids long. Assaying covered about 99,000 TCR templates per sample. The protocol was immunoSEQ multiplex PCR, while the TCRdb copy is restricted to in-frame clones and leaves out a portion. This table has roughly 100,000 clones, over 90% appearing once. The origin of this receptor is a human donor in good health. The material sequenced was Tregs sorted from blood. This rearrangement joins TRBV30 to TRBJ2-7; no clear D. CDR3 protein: CAWSVGYGQYF. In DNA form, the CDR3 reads TGTGCCTGGAGTGTAGGATACGGGCAGTACTTC.